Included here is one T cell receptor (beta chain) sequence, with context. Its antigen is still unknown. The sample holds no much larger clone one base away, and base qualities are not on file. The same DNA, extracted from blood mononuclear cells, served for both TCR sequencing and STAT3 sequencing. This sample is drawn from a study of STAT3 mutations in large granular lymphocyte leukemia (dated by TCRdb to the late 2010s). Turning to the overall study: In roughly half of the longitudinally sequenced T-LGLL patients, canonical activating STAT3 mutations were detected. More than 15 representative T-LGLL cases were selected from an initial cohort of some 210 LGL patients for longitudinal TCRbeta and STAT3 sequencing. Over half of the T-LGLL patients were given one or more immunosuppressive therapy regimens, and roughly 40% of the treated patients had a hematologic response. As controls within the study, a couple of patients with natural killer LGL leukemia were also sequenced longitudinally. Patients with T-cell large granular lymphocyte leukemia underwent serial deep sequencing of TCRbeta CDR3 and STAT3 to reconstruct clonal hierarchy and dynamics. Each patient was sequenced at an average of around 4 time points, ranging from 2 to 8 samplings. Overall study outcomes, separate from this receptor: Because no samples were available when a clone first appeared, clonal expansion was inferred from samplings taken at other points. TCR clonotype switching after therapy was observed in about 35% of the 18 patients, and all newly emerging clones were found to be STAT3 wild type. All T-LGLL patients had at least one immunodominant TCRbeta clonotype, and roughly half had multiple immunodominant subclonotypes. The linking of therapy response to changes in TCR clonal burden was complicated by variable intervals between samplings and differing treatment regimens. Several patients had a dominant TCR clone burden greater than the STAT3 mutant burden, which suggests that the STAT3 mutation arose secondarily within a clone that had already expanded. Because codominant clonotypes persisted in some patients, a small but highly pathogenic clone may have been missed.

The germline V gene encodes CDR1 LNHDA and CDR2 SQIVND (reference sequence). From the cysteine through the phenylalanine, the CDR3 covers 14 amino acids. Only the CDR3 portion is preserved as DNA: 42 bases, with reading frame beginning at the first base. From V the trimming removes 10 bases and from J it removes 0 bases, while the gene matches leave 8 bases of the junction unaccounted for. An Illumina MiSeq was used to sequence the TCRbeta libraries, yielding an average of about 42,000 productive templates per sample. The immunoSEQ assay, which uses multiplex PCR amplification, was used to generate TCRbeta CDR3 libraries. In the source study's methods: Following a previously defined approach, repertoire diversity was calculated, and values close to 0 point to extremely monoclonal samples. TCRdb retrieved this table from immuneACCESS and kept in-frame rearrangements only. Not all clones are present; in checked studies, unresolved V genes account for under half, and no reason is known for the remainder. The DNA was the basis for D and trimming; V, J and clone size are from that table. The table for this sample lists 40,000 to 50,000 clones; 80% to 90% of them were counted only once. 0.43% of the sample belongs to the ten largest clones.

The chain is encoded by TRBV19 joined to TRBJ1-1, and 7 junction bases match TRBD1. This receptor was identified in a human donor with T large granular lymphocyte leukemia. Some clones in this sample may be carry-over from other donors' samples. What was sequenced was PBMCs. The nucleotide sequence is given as TGTGCCACCCGGACAGGATACATGAACACTGAAGCTTTCTTT. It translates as CATRTGYMNTEAFF.